The entry below describes one TCR beta chain. There is no known antigen for this receptor. No much larger clone exists at a distance of one base, and base qualities are not known. TCRbeta CDR3 regions were amplified from genomic DNA using the immunoSEQ Assay, a bias-controlled multiplex PCR. In the paper's pipeline: The number of nucleated cells in each sample was estimated from the amplification of reference gene primers within the assay. To quantify the absolute abundance of each unique TCRbeta CDR3 rearrangement, sequence reads were collapsed and filtered. For each sample, productive Simpson clonality was calculated by taking the square root of Simpson's diversity index across productive rearrangements. TCRdb's version of the immuneACCESS table is confined to in-frame rearrangements and falls short of the full clone set. An unresolved V gene accounts for under half of the shortfall where checked; the remainder is of unknown origin. The DNA was the basis for D and trimming; V, J and clone size are from that table. Within this sample are 120,000 to 150,000 clones, with 84% of them counted one time only. The ten largest clones represent approximately 5.8% of the sample.

This entry is derived from a study of blood T cell repertoires in COVID-19 (dated by TCRdb to about 2020). With respect to the entire study: Samples from collaborators originated in the United States, Italy and Spain and spanned both the acute and convalescent phases of COVID-19. A de-identified subject ID, COVID-19 status, age in years and sex were almost always included in the sample metadata. Deeply sampled blood TCRbeta repertoires from subjects exposed to, actively infected with, or recovered from COVID-19 were included in the dataset. Samples came from the ongoing ImmuneRACE study (first 160 participants) plus 1,254 subjects from 6 global collaborators. The prospective study material was composed of cDNA or gDNA derived from T cells, B-cell-depleted T cells, or PBMCs. Where available, HLA class I and class II types were taken from metadata supplied by the sample provider and were not determined by assay-based typing. The repertoires were made available in a free public database intended to serve as a resource for research on the immune response to SARS-CoV-2.

The paper as a whole reports these results and caveats: The amount of clinical and demographic metadata varied by source and participant and was provided uncurated.

Whole blood was collected in K2EDTA tubes by collaborating institutions according to the institutions' own protocols. For TCRbeta analysis, collaborators shipped samples as frozen whole blood, isolated PBMCs, or DNA extracted from either of those sample types. The receptor was isolated from a human donor in a cohort sampled during active COVID-19. Specimen: peripheral blood.

The DNA sequence reads TGTGCCAGCAGCTCGGACAGGGACGGTCAGCCCCAGCATTTT. Its translation is CASSSDRDGQPQHF. The V and J segments used are TRBV25-1 and TRBJ1-5; 8 central bases correspond to TRBD1. CDR1 and CDR2 are drawn from the germline V gene: MGHDK, SYGVNS. The CDR3 covers 14 residues, taking in both the cysteine and the phenylalanine. Kept here is only the CDR3 DNA, which spans 42 bases and is read in frame from base 1. Trimming leaves V shorter by 6 bases and J shorter by 6 bases, with the junction holding 7 bases beyond the gene matches. Full variable domain (CDR3 extended with the reference TRBV25-1 and TRBJ1-5 proteins): EADIYQTPRYLVIGTGKKITLECSQTMGHDKMYWYQQDPGMELHLIHYSYGVNSTEKGDLSSESTVSRIRTEHFPLTLESARPSHTSQYLCASSSDRDGQPQHFGDGTRLSIL.